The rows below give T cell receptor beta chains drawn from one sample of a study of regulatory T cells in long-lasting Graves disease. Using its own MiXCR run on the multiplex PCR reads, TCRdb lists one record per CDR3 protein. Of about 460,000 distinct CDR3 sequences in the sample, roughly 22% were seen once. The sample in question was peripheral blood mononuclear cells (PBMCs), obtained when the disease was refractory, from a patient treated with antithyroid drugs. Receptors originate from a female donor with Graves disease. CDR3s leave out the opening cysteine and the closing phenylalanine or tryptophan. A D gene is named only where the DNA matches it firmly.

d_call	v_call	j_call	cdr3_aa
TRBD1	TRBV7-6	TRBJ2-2	ASQGADTGELF
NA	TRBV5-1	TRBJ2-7	ASRRTRTYEQY
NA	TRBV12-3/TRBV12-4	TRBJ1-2	ASSTRDTYLYGYT
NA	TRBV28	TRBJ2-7	ASTKGRRTFSYEQY
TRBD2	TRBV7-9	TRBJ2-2	ASTISGSGSGELF
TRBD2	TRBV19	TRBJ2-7	ATGTGGDPYEQY
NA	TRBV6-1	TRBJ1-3	ASRKGSGNTIY
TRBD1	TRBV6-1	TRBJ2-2	ASREDRVVTGELF
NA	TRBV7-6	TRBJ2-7	ASSFGGPLYEQY
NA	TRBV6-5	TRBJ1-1	ASSYSRWESSEAF
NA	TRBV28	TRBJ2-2	ASSPPGLTGELF
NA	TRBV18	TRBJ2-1	ASSPFSDNEQF
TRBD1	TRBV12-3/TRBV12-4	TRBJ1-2	ASRAGGGYT
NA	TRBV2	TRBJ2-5	ASSGPGTETQY
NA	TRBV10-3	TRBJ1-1	AISVGDNTEAF
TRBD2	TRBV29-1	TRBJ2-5	SVEPGLAGLGGAQY
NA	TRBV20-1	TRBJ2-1	SARTPGRRYNEQF
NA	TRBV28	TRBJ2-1	ASSLFGGNNEQF
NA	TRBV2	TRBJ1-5	ASSELQSPSNQPQH
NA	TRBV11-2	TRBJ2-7	ASNAWAMDEQY
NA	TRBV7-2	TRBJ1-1	ASSDTGTAMNTEAF
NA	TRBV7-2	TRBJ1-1	ASTQGGNTEAF
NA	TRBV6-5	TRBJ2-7	ASSYGQGEGEQY
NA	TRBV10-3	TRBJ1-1	AISDPGKNTEAF
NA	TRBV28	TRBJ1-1	ASSYIEAF
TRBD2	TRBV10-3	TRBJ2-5	AISGRRLAGQETQY
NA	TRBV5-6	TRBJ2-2	ATLFGATGELF
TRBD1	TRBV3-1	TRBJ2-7	ASSSRQGAGEQY
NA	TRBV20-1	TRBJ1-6	SAAGTDNSPLH
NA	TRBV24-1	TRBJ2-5	ATSVLGSGTQY
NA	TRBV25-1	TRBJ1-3	ASSTTGSGNTIY
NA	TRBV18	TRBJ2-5	ASSPKSSRAETQY
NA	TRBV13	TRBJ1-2	ASSLEGHRNEYGYT
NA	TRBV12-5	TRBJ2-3	ASGLEGVADTQY
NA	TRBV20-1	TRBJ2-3	SARFAGERDTQY
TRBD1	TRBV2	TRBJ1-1	ASSDWGTGGNWVNTEAF
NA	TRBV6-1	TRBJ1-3	ASSKGPSSGNTIY
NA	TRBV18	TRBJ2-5	ASSASSRQGETQY
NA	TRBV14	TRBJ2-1	ASSQPAPLYNEQL
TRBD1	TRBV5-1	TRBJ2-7	ASGRTFGTGIYEQY
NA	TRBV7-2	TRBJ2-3	ASSLAASTDTQY
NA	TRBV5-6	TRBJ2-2	ASSLDYRENTGELF
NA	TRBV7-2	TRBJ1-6	ASSPREGETPLH
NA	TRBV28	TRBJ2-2	ASSFQITGEDTGELF
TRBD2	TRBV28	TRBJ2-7	ASSLLGGSYEQY
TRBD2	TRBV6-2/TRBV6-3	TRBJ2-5	ASSWAPGRPGLAEETQY
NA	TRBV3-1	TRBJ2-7	ASSQGSREPTEQY
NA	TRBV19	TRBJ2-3	ASSTGPWDTQY
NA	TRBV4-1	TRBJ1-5	ASSQDPASSNQPQH
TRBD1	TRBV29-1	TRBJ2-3	SGKVGQGDTQY
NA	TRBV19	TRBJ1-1	ATRHGNTEAF